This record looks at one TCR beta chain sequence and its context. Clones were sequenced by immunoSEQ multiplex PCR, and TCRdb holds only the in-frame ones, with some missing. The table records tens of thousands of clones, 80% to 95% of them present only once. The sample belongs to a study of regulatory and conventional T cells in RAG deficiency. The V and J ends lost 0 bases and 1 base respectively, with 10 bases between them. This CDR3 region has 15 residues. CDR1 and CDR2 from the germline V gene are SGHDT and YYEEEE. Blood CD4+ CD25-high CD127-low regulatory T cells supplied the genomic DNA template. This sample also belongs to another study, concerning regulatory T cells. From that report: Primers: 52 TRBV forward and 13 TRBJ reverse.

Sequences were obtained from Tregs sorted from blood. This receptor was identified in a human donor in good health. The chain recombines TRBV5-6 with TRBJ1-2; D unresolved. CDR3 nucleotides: TGTGCCAGCAGCTTGGTTACGAGCCGTAACTATGGCTACACCTTC. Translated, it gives CASSLVTSRNYGYTF.